One sample yielded the 6 T cell receptor beta chains listed below, sequenced in a study of blood T cell repertoires in COVID-19 (dated by TCRdb to the early 2020s). Libraries were built with the immunoSEQ multiplex PCR assay. TCRdb retrieved this table from immuneACCESS and kept in-frame rearrangements only. Not all clones are present; in checked studies, unresolved V genes account for under half, and no reason is known for the remainder. Recorded for this sample are about 350,000 clones; about nine tenths of them occurred a single time. The ten largest clones capture about 0.94% of the sample. Sequences were obtained from PBMCs or T cells enriched from blood (not recorded which). The origin of the receptors is a woman younger than 45 who had been exposed to COVID-19.

The rearrangement joins TRBV5-6 to TRBJ2-7, with 7 bases lining up with TRBD1. The CDR3 has 12 residues. With V trimmed by 3 bases and J by 10 bases, 7 bases remained unmatched. The V gene's germline CDR1 is SGHDT and CDR2 YYEEEE. CDR3 residues: CASSSLRDRQYF. The CDR3 bases are TGTGCCAGCAGCTCCCTCCGGGACAGACAGTACTTC.

Only one count was recorded for this clone. The chain employs TRBV18 and TRBJ1-5, with D maybe TRBD1 (6 bases). Germline lookup yields CDR1 KGHSH and CDR2 LQKENI. V was cut by 3 bases and J by 6 bases, with 18 bases left in between. The CDR3 consists of 16 residues. Here the CDR3 reads CASSPRSGGGGQPQHF. In DNA, the CDR3 is TGTGCCAGCTCACCGAGGTCCGGGGGCGGGGGTCAGCCCCAGCATTTT. The full variable domain, rest sourced from reference TRBV18 and TRBJ1-5, is NAGVMQNPRHLVRRRGQEARLRCSPMKGHSHVYWYRQLPEEGLKFMVYLQKENIIDESGMPKERFSAEFPKEGPSILRIQQVVRGDSAAYFCASSPRSGGGGQPQHFGDGTRLSIL.

CDR3 sequence: CATNTGTRVTGELFF. The CDR3 region has the DNA TGTGCCACCAATACCGGGACTAGAGTCACCGGGGAGCTGTTTTTT. This rearrangement joins TRBV19 to TRBJ2-2; TRBD2 matches at 8 bases. This CDR3 spans 15 amino acids. Germline assignment: CDR1 LNHDA and CDR2 SQIVND (reference sequence). Trimming cost V 10 bases and J 4 bases; bases outside gene matches: 11.

This chain uses TRBV11-3 with TRBJ1-1; D gene uncertain. The germline V gene has CDR1 SGHNT and CDR2 YENEEA. CDR3 length: 15 amino acids. V was clipped by 5 bases and J by 0 bases, with 13 bases between them. In DNA, the CDR3 is TGTGCCAGCAGCAAAGGACGAGGGCTGAACACTGAAGCTTTCTTT. Its translation is CASSKGRGLNTEAFF.

The J gene is TRBJ2-2, the V gene TRBV5-1, with a tentative D call TRBD2 (6 bases). V lost 4 bases and J 4 bases, leaving 11 bases between the germline ends. In germline, CDR1 is SGHRS, CDR2 YFSETQ. This CDR3 has 14 residues. Written as DNA, the CDR3 is TGCGCCAGCAGCCAAATGGGAGGCACCGGGGAGCTGTTTTTT. Translating gives CASSQMGGTGELFF.

This chain uses TRBV29-1 with TRBJ1-2; no firm D call. The CDR3 totals 12 residues. Germline V gene data show CDR1 as SQVTM and CDR2 as ANQGSEA. V dropped 3 bases and J dropped 4 bases, with 9 bases sitting between them. The CDR3 loop is CSVDPGFYGYTF. The CDR3 coding sequence is TGCAGCGTTGACCCGGGATTCTATGGCTACACCTTC. The variable domain in full, completed from reference TRBV29-1 and TRBJ1-2, reads SAVISQKPSRDICQRGTSLTIQCQVDSQVTMMFWYRQQPGQSLTLIATANQGSEATYESGFVIDKFPISRPNLTFSTLTVSNMSPEDSSIYLCSVDPGFYGYTFGSGTRLTVV.